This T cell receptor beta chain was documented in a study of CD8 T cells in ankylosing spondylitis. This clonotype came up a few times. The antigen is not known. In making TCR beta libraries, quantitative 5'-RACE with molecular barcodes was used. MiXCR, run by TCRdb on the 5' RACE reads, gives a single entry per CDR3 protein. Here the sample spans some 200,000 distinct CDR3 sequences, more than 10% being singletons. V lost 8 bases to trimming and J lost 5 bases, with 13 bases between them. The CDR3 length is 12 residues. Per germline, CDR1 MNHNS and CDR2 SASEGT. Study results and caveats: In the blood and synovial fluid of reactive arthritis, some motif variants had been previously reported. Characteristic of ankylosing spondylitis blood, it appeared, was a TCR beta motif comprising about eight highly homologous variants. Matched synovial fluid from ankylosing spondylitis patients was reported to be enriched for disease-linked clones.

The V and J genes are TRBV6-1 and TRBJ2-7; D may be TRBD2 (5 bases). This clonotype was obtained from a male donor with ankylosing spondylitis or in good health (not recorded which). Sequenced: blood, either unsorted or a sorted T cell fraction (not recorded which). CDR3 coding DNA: TGTGCCAGCGGATGGGAGCTCGACGAGCAGTACTTC. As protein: CASGWELDEQYF.